The rows below give T cell receptor beta chains drawn from one sample of a study of response to subunit inactivated influenza vaccine. TCRdb re-called the RT-PCR reads with MiXCR, one entry per CDR3 protein. In the table there are about 540,000 distinct CDR3 sequences, under 30% of which are singletons. These data were likewise used in another study, on T cells expressing NK-cell markers.

The sample was CD4+ T cells sorted from PBMCs, taken about 11 days after vaccination. The receptors were sampled from a man aged 50 to 60 who received an inactivated influenza vaccine. Both conserved end residues are part of each CDR3. Fields, in order: J gene, clone size, D gene, V gene, CDR3 DNA, CDR3 protein. D genes are given only for firm matches. Rows give clone size only sometimes, using once, few, many, or a class for an expanded clone.

j_gene: TRBJ1-1
abundance: NA
d_gene: NA
v_gene: TRBV7-2
CDR3nt: TGTGCCAGCAGCTTAGCAAGTTCCGGTACTGAAGCTTTCTTT
CDR3aa: CASSLASSGTEAFF

j_gene: TRBJ2-5
abundance: NA
d_gene: NA
v_gene: TRBV11-2
CDR3nt: TGTGCCAGCAGCCGGCCGGTCAGGGGTCCGGAGACCCAGTACTTC
CDR3aa: CASSRPVRGPETQYF

j_gene: TRBJ2-1
abundance: NA
d_gene: TRBD1
v_gene: TRBV4-1
CDR3nt: TGCGCCAGCAGCCAAATAGGGACAGCCTCCTACAATGAGCAGTTCTTC
CDR3aa: CASSQIGTASYNEQFF

j_gene: TRBJ2-3
abundance: few
d_gene: NA
v_gene: TRBV6-1
CDR3nt: TGTGCCAGCACTGGGGCGGCAGATACGCAGTATTTT
CDR3aa: CASTGAADTQYF

j_gene: TRBJ2-3
abundance: few
d_gene: NA
v_gene: TRBV28
CDR3nt: TGTGCCAGCAGTTTATCGGGTTCTCGCACAGATACGCAGTATTTT
CDR3aa: CASSLSGSRTDTQYF

j_gene: TRBJ2-5
abundance: few
d_gene: TRBD1
v_gene: TRBV7-2
CDR3nt: TGTGCCAGCAGCGTGGGAATTACAGGGGTTCAAGAGACCCAGTACTTC
CDR3aa: CASSVGITGVQETQYF

j_gene: TRBJ2-1
abundance: NA
d_gene: NA
v_gene: TRBV5-4
CDR3nt: TGTGCCAGCAGGTTCGGCGGGGGCGGGGAATACAATGAGCAGTTCTTC
CDR3aa: CASRFGGGGEYNEQFF

j_gene: TRBJ1-2
abundance: many
d_gene: NA
v_gene: TRBV20-1
CDR3nt: TGCAGTGCTAGACCGATTCGGCACTATGGCTACACCTTC
CDR3aa: CSARPIRHYGYTF

j_gene: TRBJ1-1
abundance: few
d_gene: NA
v_gene: TRBV21-1
CDR3nt: TGTGCCAGCAGCAAATGGTGGCCGAACACTGAAGCTTTCTTT
CDR3aa: CASSKWWPNTEAFF

j_gene: TRBJ2-5
abundance: NA
d_gene: NA
v_gene: TRBV6-1
CDR3nt: TGTGCCAGCAGTCGGGGGACCCCCAGGGAGACCCAGTACTTC
CDR3aa: CASSRGTPRETQYF

j_gene: TRBJ2-7
abundance: NA
d_gene: TRBD1
v_gene: TRBV27
CDR3nt: TGTGCCAGCAGTTTAATTGACAGGGAGAACCAAGAGCAGTACTTC
CDR3aa: CASSLIDRENQEQYF

j_gene: TRBJ1-4
abundance: few
d_gene: NA
v_gene: TRBV5-1
CDR3nt: TGCGCCAGCAGCTTGGTGGACCCTTCTTATGAAAAACTGTTTTTT
CDR3aa: CASSLVDPSYEKLFF

j_gene: TRBJ2-7
abundance: once
d_gene: TRBD1
v_gene: TRBV20-1
CDR3nt: TGCAGTGCCCATGCAGGGGGCGGGTCCTACGAGCAGTACTTC
CDR3aa: CSAHAGGGSYEQYF

j_gene: TRBJ1-2
abundance: NA
d_gene: NA
v_gene: TRBV5-5
CDR3nt: TGTGCCAGCGGGACGGTTAACTATGGCTACACCTTC
CDR3aa: CASGTVNYGYTF

j_gene: TRBJ2-1
abundance: few
d_gene: NA
v_gene: TRBV11-2
CDR3nt: TGTGCCAGCAGCTTAGTAAGCCTGGTTGGCAATGAGCAGTTCTTC
CDR3aa: CASSLVSLVGNEQFF

j_gene: TRBJ1-4
abundance: few
d_gene: NA
v_gene: TRBV5-6
CDR3nt: TGTGCCACAATAGTTGCAACTAATGAAAAACTGTTTTTT
CDR3aa: CATIVATNEKLFF

j_gene: TRBJ2-7
abundance: NA
d_gene: NA
v_gene: TRBV20-1
CDR3nt: TGCAGTGTCAGGGGATTAACCGGGGTCTCCGAGCAGTACTTC
CDR3aa: CSVRGLTGVSEQYF

j_gene: TRBJ2-3
abundance: NA
d_gene: NA
v_gene: TRBV7-6
CDR3nt: TGTGCCAGCAACGGCGGTCCTAGCACAGATACGCAGTATTTT
CDR3aa: CASNGGPSTDTQYF

j_gene: TRBJ1-5
abundance: few
d_gene: NA
v_gene: TRBV20-1
CDR3nt: TGCAGTGCTCGCCCTACGTCCTATAGCAATCAGCCCCAGCATTTT
CDR3aa: CSARPTSYSNQPQHF

j_gene: TRBJ1-4
abundance: NA
d_gene: TRBD1
v_gene: TRBV28
CDR3nt: TGTGCCAGCAGTCCGGACAGGGAGGGTGAAAAACTGTTTTTT
CDR3aa: CASSPDREGEKLFF

j_gene: TRBJ2-5
abundance: few
d_gene: TRBD2
v_gene: TRBV10-3
CDR3nt: TGTGCCATCAGTGCTCGGGAGGGTTTAGAGACCCAGTACTTC
CDR3aa: CAISAREGLETQYF

j_gene: TRBJ2-3
abundance: NA
d_gene: TRBD2
v_gene: TRBV7-2
CDR3nt: TGTGCCAGCAGCTTAGCTAGCGGGGAGAGCACAGATACGCAGTATTTT
CDR3aa: CASSLASGESTDTQYF

j_gene: TRBJ2-1
abundance: NA
d_gene: NA
v_gene: TRBV27
CDR3nt: TGTGCCAGCAGCCTAGAGGGGCACAGCTCCTACAATGAGCAGTTCTTC
CDR3aa: CASSLEGHSSYNEQFF

j_gene: TRBJ1-2
abundance: many
d_gene: TRBD1
v_gene: TRBV18
CDR3nt: TGTGCCAGCTCACAGGACAGGGCTTTGGGCTATGGCTACACCTTC
CDR3aa: CASSQDRALGYGYTF

j_gene: TRBJ2-1
abundance: NA
d_gene: NA
v_gene: TRBV20-1
CDR3nt: TGCAGTGCCAAAAGGGGGGGGCCGATGAATGAGCAGTTCTTC
CDR3aa: CSAKRGGPMNEQFF

j_gene: TRBJ1-2
abundance: NA
d_gene: NA
v_gene: TRBV6-6
CDR3nt: TGTGCCAGCAGTTCCAGGGGAACAGGCTACACCTTC
CDR3aa: CASSSRGTGYTF

j_gene: TRBJ2-5
abundance: NA
d_gene: NA
v_gene: TRBV10-3
CDR3nt: TGTGCCTCGCGGCTCGGTCGTGTGGGGCAAGAGACCCAGTACTTC
CDR3aa: CASRLGRVGQETQYF

j_gene: TRBJ2-7
abundance: NA
d_gene: NA
v_gene: TRBV5-1
CDR3nt: TGCGCCAGCAGCGGGGACTACGAGCAGTACTTC
CDR3aa: CASSGDYEQYF

j_gene: TRBJ1-2
abundance: NA
d_gene: NA
v_gene: TRBV20-1
CDR3nt: TGCAGTGCTAGAGATCACGTCATGGGCTACACCTTC
CDR3aa: CSARDHVMGYTF

j_gene: TRBJ2-5
abundance: few
d_gene: NA
v_gene: TRBV12-3/TRBV12-4
CDR3nt: TGTACCACTCCGGTCCGGGGGGAGACCCAGTACTTC
CDR3aa: CTTPVRGETQYF

j_gene: TRBJ2-7
abundance: few
d_gene: NA
v_gene: TRBV29-1
CDR3nt: TGCAGCGCTCATAGGGGGGGATCTGACGAGCAGTACTTC
CDR3aa: CSAHRGGSDEQYF